This T cell receptor (beta chain) was identified in a study of OX40 agonist ivuxolimab in advanced cancers. Overall study: Dose-escalation patients were diagnosed with hepatocellular carcinoma, melanoma, renal cell cancer or head and neck cancer. At roughly 83% male, the cohort had a mean age of 60 years, ranging from roughly 20 to 90. Study conclusions and caveats: In the expanded peripheral T cells, antigen specificity was never determined. Averaging showed that CD8+ T cells had more expanded clones than CD4+ did.

Data came from immunoSEQ multiplex PCR; TCRdb stores just in-frame clones and leaves some out. This sample has some 46,000 clones, with roughly 85% found just once. V lost 2 bases and J lost 6; bases outside the gene matches: 2. The CDR3 sequence is 13 residues long. Germline V gene data show CDR1 as MNHEY and CDR2 as SVGAGI. As regards this clone: Its antigen is unknown.

The TCR originated in an adult with an advanced solid tumor such as melanoma, head and neck, liver or kidney cancer. The chain uses TRBV6-5 and TRBJ1-2; TRBD1 aligns across 8 bases. This specimen was CD4+ or CD8+ T cells sorted from blood, taken in a trial of the OX40 agonist ivuxolimab. CDR3: CASSYLTGDGYTF. The CDR3, as DNA: TGTGCCAGCAGTTACCTGACAGGGGATGGCTACACCTTC.